Below, 18 T cell receptor beta chains from the same sample are listed, as sequenced in a study of identical twins. In TCRdb, the 5' RACE reads were re-called with MiXCR into one record per CDR3 protein. Of 400,000 to 600,000 distinct CDR3 sequences detected, about 20% appear once; the ten largest clones hold approximately 0.52%. The same data also contributed to another study, on yellow fever vaccine responses in identical twins.

The specimen was CD4+ T cells sorted from blood. These receptor sequences come from a young woman in good health.

This clonotype was seen more than once but under ten times. The chain links TRBV4-1 to TRBJ2-1, with TRBD2 matching over 13 bases. The germline V gene has CDR1 MGHRA and CDR2 YSYEKL. CDR3 length: 21 amino acids. With 3 bases clipped from V and 5 bases from J, the junction kept 19 bases outside the gene matches. The CDR3 nucleotides are TGCGCCAGCAGCCACGCGACTTTTCGCGGGACTGGACTAGCGGGGGACAATGAGCAGTTCTTC. It codes for CASSHATFRGTGLAGDNEQFF.

The sample holds one count of this clonotype. V usage is TRBV11-2 and J usage is TRBJ2-5; D tentatively fits TRBD1 or TRBD2 (6 bases each). The CDR3 is 15 amino acids. The ends were cut back, 5 bases at V and 4 bases at J, with 17 bases in the middle. Germline V CDR1 and CDR2: SGHAT, FQNNGV. CDR3 sequence: CASSPRTGTGETQYF. The CDR3 DNA is TGTGCCAGCAGCCCGCGAACAGGGACTGGAGAGACCCAGTACTTC.

This clonotype was seen only once. The chain has TRBV29-1 and TRBJ2-3, with D possibly being TRBD2 (7 bases). Looked up from germline, CDR1 is SQVTM and CDR2 is ANQGSEA. The ends were cut back, 3 bases at V and 8 bases at J, with 12 bases in the middle. This CDR3 comprises 12 residues. The CDR3 DNA sequence: TGCAGCGTTGATCGGGGGGCGAGTACGCAGTATTTT. Amino acids: CSVDRGASTQYF.

The sample holds a few counts of this clonotype. V usage is TRBV11-1 and J usage is TRBJ2-1; D may be TRBD1 or TRBD2 (5 bases each). V lost 5 bases and J 4 bases, leaving 27 bases between the germline ends. The CDR3 totals 19 residues. Germline CDR1 SGHAT, CDR2 FQDESV (reference sequence). CDR3 in amino acids: CASSLGRLSGLVPYNEQFF. As DNA, the CDR3 is TGTGCCAGCAGCCTAGGGCGATTGTCGGGGCTGGTCCCGTACAATGAGCAGTTCTTC.

CDR3 sequence: CASNGQGAPLAKNIQYF. As DNA, the CDR3 is TGTGCCAGCAACGGACAGGGGGCGCCTTTAGCCAAAAACATTCAGTACTTC. This chain uses TRBV28 with TRBJ2-4; 11 nucleotides match TRBD1. After removal of 7 bases from V and 0 bases from J, the junction contained 8 bases not matched to a gene. Germline V gene sequence: CDR1 MDHEN, CDR2 SYDVKM. CDR3 length: 17 residues.

V usage is TRBV29-1 and J usage is TRBJ2-5, with D possibly being TRBD2 (6 bases). CDR1 is SQVTM, CDR2 ANQGSEA, per germline. The length of the CDR3 is 13 residues. V was pared by 4 bases and J by 0 bases, with 9 bases between. The CDR3 reads CSVVAAYQETQYF. Written as DNA, the CDR3 is TGCAGCGTTGTAGCGGCGTACCAAGAGACCCAGTACTTC.

The chain recombines TRBV19 with TRBJ2-5; 16 nucleotides line up with TRBD2. CDR3 length equals 17 residues. V shed 4 bases, J shed 5 bases, and the junction held 7 bases outside the gene matches. Germline assignment: CDR1 LNHDA and CDR2 SQIVND (reference sequence). DNA of the CDR3: TGTGCCAGTAGTACGGGACTAGCGGGAGGGCCCAGTGAGACCCAGTACTTC. It yields the protein CASSTGLAGGPSETQYF.

This clonotype came up a few times. This chain links TRBV3-1 with TRBJ1-5; no reliable D call. Trimming cost V 2 bases and J 4 bases, with 9 bases left between them. CDR1 and CDR2 from the germline V gene are LGHDT and YNNKEL (reference sequence). The CDR3 runs 14 residues. The CDR3 nucleotides are TGTGCCAGCAGCCAACGCCCCGGAAATCAGCCCCAGCATTTT. Translating it yields CASSQRPGNQPQHF. The complete variable domain, with remaining parts taken from reference TRBV3-1 and TRBJ1-5, reads DTAVSQTPKYLVTQMGNDKSIKCEQNLGHDTMYWYKQDSKKFLKIMFSYNNKELIINETVPNRFSPKSPDKAHLNLHINSLELGDSAVYFCASSQRPGNQPQHFGDGTRLSIL.

The CDR3 DNA is TGTGCCAGCAGTTTCCGTGGGAGGCCTTCCTACGAGCAGTACTTC. This translates into CASSFRGRPSYEQYF. The J gene is TRBJ2-7, the V gene TRBV12-3 or TRBV12-4; TRBD2 is a possible D gene (6 bases). The V end was cut by 3 bases, the J end by 1 base, with 13 bases between. This CDR3 is 15 amino acids long.

CDR3: CASSLMNGNTEAFF. In nucleotides, the CDR3 is TGTGCCAGCAGCTTAATGAACGGAAACACTGAAGCTTTCTTT. The chain employs TRBV5-5 and TRBJ1-1, with no clear D. The V end lost 2 bases, the J end lost 2 bases, and 10 bases lay between the germline ends. This CDR3 has 14 residues. Per the germline V gene, CDR1 is SGHKS and CDR2 is YYEKEE (reference sequence).

This clonotype has more than one count but fewer than ten. The chain's CDR3 is CSVRDSYFGNTEAFF. The CDR3 DNA is TGCAGCGTCCGGGACAGCTACTTTGGGAACACTGAAGCTTTCTTT. The rearrangement joins TRBV29-1 to TRBJ1-1; 7 positions match TRBD1. The CDR3 covers 15 residues. CDR1 is SQVTM, CDR2 ANQGSEA, per germline. V shed 6 bases, J shed 1 base, and the junction held 11 bases outside the gene matches.

This clonotype was detected only a few times. The chain uses TRBV12-3 or TRBV12-4 and TRBJ2-1; TRBD2 agrees at 8 bases. CDR3 length equals 16 residues. V lost 5 bases and J lost 7; bases outside the gene matches: 13. The CDR3 protein is CASSLHPGTSRNEQFF. In nucleotides, the CDR3 is TGTGCCAGCAGTCTTCACCCCGGGACTAGTAGGAATGAGCAGTTCTTC.

This clonotype was seen only a few times. The rearrangement joins TRBV7-8 to TRBJ1-2; D call uncertain. The CDR3 runs to 12 residues. From germline, CDR1 is SGHVS and CDR2 FQNEAQ. V was cut by 0 bases and J by 12 bases, with 11 bases left in between. Written as DNA, the CDR3 is TGTGCCAGCAGCTTAGCGCAAACAGACCACACCTTC. Its translation is CASSLAQTDHTF.

Ten or more counts support this clonotype. This chain joins TRBV5-1 and TRBJ2-3; D gene unclear. The CDR3 is 14 residues long. Trimming stripped 1 base from V and 2 bases from J, with 8 bases between. CDR1 SGHRS and CDR2 YFSETQ come from the germline V gene. CDR3 DNA: TGCGCCAGCAGCTTGTTTCAGGTCACAGATACGCAGTATTTT. Its protein is CASSLFQVTDTQYF.

This clonotype appeared a few times. The rearrangement joins TRBV18 to TRBJ2-1; 7 nucleotides agree with TRBD2. Germline assignment: CDR1 KGHSH and CDR2 LQKENI. The CDR3 runs 13 residues. The V and J ends lost 3 bases and 14 bases, in that order; junction bases with no gene match: 10. The CDR3 protein is CASSPNHSGREFF. The CDR3 DNA reads as TGTGCCAGCTCACCCAACCATTCGGGGAGGGAGTTCTTC.

This clonotype showed up just a few times. V gene TRBV5-1 combines with J gene TRBJ2-3; D possibly corresponds to TRBD1 (5 bases). V lost 0 bases to trimming and J lost 0 bases, with 11 bases between them. Per the germline V gene, CDR1 is SGHRS and CDR2 is YFSETQ. CDR3 size: 16 residues. This chain's CDR3 is CASSLGDSRSTDTQYF. CDR3 bases: TGCGCCAGCAGCTTGGGCGACAGCAGAAGCACAGATACGCAGTATTTT.

The chain is built from TRBV6-1 and TRBJ2-3; possibly TRBD2 for D (5 bases). The CDR3 totals 15 residues. Between the trimmed V and J ends, which lost 6 bases and 2 bases, there was a span of 15 bases. Germline lookup yields CDR1 MNHNS and CDR2 SASEGT. CDR3 sequence (DNA): TGTGCCAGCAGAAAAGCGGACTTCTACACAGATACGCAGTATTTT. Translated, it gives CASRKADFYTDTQYF.

The chain links TRBV25-1 to TRBJ2-5, with unresolved D. Trimming left V 1 base short and J 1 base short, with 10 bases between. The CDR3 contains 15 residues. Germline values: CDR1 MGHDK, CDR2 SYGVNS. The CDR3 coding sequence is TGTGCCAGCAGTGAATTGAACACACTCCAAGAGACCCAGTACTTC. Translating it yields CASSELNTLQETQYF.